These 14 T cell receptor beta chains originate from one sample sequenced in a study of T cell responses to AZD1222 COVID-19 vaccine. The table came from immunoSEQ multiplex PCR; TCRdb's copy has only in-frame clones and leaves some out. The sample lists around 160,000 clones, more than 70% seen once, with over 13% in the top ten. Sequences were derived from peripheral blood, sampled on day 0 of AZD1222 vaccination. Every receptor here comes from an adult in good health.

CDR3 region: CASSPPRGALAEAFF. CDR3 nucleotides: TGTGCCAGCTCACCACCGCGGGGGGCTTTAGCTGAAGCTTTCTTT. J is TRBJ1-1 and V is TRBV18; D is perhaps TRBD1 (6 bases). V was cut by 0 bases and J by 6 bases, with 14 bases left in between. Germline CDR1 is KGHSH and CDR2 is LQKENI. The CDR3 is 15 residues long.

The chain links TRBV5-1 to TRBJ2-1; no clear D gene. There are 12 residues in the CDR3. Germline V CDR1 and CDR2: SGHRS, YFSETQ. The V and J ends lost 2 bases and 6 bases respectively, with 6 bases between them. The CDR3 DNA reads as TGCGCCAGCAGCTTAGCCCTCAATGAGCAGTTCTTC. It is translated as CASSLALNEQFF.

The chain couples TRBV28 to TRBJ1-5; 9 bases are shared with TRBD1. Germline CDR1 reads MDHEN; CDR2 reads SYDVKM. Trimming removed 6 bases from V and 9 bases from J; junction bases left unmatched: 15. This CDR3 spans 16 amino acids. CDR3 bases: TGTGCCAGCAGCAACCTTCTACAGGGGGCCATTGTGCCCCAGCATTTT. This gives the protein CASSNLLQGAIVPQHF.

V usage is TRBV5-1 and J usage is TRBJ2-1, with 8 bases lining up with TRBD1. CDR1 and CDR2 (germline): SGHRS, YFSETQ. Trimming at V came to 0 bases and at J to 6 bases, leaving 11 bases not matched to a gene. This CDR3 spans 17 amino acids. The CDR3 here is CASSLVGQGIGINEQFF. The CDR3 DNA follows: TGCGCCAGCAGCTTGGTCGGACAGGGTATCGGGATCAATGAGCAGTTCTTC.

The CDR3 region is CASSLLAGSYNEQFF. Here the CDR3 DNA reads TGTGCCAGCAGTCTACTAGCGGGATCCTACAATGAGCAGTTCTTC. V and J are TRBV6-5 and TRBJ2-1; 10 bases map to TRBD2. CDR3 length equals 15 residues. CDR1 and CDR2 from the germline V gene are MNHEY and SVGAGI. V lost 5 bases, J lost 1 base, and 2 bases stayed unmatched.

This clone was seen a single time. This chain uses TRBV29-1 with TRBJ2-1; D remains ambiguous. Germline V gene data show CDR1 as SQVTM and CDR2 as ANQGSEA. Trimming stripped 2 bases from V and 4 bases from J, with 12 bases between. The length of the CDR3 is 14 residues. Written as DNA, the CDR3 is TGCAGCGTTGAAAGGGCAAGAATTTACAATGAGCAGTTCTTC. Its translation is CSVERARIYNEQFF.

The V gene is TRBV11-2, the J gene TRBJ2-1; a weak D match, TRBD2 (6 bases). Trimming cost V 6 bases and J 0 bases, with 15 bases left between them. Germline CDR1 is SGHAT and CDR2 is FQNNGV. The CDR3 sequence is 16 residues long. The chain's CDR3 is CASSTYGGSSYNEQFF. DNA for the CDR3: TGTGCCAGCAGTACATACGGGGGTAGCTCCTACAATGAGCAGTTCTTC.

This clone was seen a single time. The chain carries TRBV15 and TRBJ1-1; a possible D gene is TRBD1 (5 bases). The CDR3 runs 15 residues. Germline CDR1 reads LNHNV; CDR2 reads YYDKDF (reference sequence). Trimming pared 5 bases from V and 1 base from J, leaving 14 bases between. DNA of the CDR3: TGTGCCACCAGCTTTGGATGGGGGAAGAACACTGAAGCTTTCTTT. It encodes CATSFGWGKNTEAFF. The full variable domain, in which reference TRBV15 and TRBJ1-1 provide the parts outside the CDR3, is DAMVIQNPRYQVTQFGKPVTLSCSQTLNHNVMYWYQQKSSQAPKLLFHYYDKDFNNEADTPDNFQSRRPNTSFCFLDIRSPGLGDTAMYLCATSFGWGKNTEAFFGQGTRLTVV.

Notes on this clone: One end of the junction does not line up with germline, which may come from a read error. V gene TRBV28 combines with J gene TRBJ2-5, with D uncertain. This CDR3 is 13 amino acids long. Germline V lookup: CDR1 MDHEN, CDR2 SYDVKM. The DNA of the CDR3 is TGTGTCAGCAGTTTATTTAGCAGTGAGACCCAGTACTTC. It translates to CVSSLFSSETQYF.

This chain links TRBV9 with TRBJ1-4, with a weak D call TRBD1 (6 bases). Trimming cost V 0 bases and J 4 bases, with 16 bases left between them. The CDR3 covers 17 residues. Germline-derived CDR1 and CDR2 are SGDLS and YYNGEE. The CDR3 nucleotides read TGTGCCAGCAGCGTAGAGGACAGCCTAAGGGGTAATGAAAAACTGTTTTTT. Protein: CASSVEDSLRGNEKLFF.

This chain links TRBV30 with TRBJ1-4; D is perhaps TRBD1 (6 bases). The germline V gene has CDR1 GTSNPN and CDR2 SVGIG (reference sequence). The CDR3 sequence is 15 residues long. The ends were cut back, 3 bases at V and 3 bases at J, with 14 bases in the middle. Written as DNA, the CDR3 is TGTGCCTGGAGCGCGGGGGCTGGAGCTAATGAAAAACTGTTTTTT. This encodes CAWSAGAGANEKLFF. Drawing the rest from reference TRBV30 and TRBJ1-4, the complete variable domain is SQTIHQWPATLVQPVGSPLSLECTVEGTSNPNLYWYRQAAGRGLQLLFYSVGIGQISSEVPQNLSASRPQDRQFILSSKKLLLSDSGFYLCAWSAGAGANEKLFFGSGTQLSVL.

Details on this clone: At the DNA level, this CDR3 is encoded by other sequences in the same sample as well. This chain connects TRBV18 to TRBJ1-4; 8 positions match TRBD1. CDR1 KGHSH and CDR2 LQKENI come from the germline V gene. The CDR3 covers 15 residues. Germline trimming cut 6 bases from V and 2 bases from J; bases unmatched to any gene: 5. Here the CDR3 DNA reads TGTGCCAGCTCGCCTCGGACAGGGACTAATGAAAAACTGTTTTTT. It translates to CASSPRTGTNEKLFF. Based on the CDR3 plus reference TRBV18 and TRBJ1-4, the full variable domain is NAGVMQNPRHLVRRRGQEARLRCSPMKGHSHVYWYRQLPEEGLKFMVYLQKENIIDESGMPKERFSAEFPKEGPSILRIQQVVRGDSAAYFCASSPRTGTNEKLFFGSGTQLSVL.

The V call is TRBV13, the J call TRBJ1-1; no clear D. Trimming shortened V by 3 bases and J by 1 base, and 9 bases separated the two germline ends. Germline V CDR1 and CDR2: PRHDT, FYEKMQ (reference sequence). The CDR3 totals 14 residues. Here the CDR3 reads CASSFWQANTEAFF. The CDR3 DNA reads TGTGCCAGCAGCTTCTGGCAAGCGAACACTGAAGCTTTCTTT.

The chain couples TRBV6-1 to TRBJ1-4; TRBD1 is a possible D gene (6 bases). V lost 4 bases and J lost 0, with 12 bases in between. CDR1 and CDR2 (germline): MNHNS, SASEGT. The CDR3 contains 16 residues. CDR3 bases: TGTGCCAGCAGTGGCGGACAGAGAACAACTAATGAAAAACTGTTTTTT. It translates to CASSGGQRTTNEKLFF.